These T cell receptor beta chains were read from a single sample in a study of T cell responses to AZD1222 COVID-19 vaccine. Profiled with immunoSEQ multiplex PCR; TCRdb holds only in-frame clones, not every one. Of tens of thousands of clones in the sample, 88% are singletons; the top ten hold about 5%. The specimen was peripheral blood, collected on day 0 of MenACWY control vaccination. These receptors were collected from an adult in good health. Both conserved end residues are trimmed from each CDR3. Each record gives: J gene, V gene, CDR3 protein.

TRBJ1-6,TRBV27,ASSLTSPLNPSYNSPLH
TRBJ1-1,TRBV5-1,ASSLAGTVAIGEAF
TRBJ1-2,TRBV19,ASTVGRFDGYT
TRBJ1-1,TRBV4-1,ASSHEQGGWAF
TRBJ1-2,TRBV28,ASSLLIKRVYGYT
TRBJ1-2,TRBV4-1,ASTRPVYGYT
TRBJ2-1,TRBV5-1,ASSLARGAYNEQF
TRBJ1-3,TRBV6-6,ASSRSGAGNTIY
TRBJ2-1,TRBV3-1/TRBV3-2,ASSQGVSPNYNEQF
TRBJ1-4,TRBV6-2/TRBV6-3,ASSPRGKLF
TRBJ1-2,TRBV7-2,ASSSTPGLHYGYT
TRBJ1-5,TRBV7-9,ASSLGGQPQH
TRBJ2-7,TRBV11-2,ASSLSAGVGEQY
TRBJ1-2,TRBV3-1/TRBV3-2,ASSPRVGDRVGANYGYT
TRBJ1-1,TRBV11-1,ASSSTPGAEAF
TRBJ1-1,TRBV10-3,AIAPGGNTEAF
TRBJ2-1,TRBV21-1,ASSKHGESSYNEQF
TRBJ1-3,TRBV6-2/TRBV6-3,ASRPPWTDANTIY
TRBJ2-5,TRBV6-2/TRBV6-3,ASSSSGRGWETQY
TRBJ2-7,TRBV2,ASSEDLSGGFDEQY
TRBJ1-4,TRBV3-1/TRBV3-2,ASSPSTVPNEKLF
TRBJ1-1,TRBV29-1,SATPQGHEAF
TRBJ1-4,TRBV4-3,ASSHGTGMGEKLF
TRBJ2-1,TRBV7-2,ASSLTVTGSYNEQF
TRBJ2-7,TRBV6-4,ASSVPQGARRTSGPYEQY
TRBJ2-3,TRBV7-2,ASSFRAGRPY
TRBJ1-2,TRBV11-3,ASSLGVSNYGYT
TRBJ2-3,TRBV27,ASSFTATDTQY
TRBJ2-5,TRBV5-1,ASSRGGPETATQY
TRBJ1-6,TRBV27,ASSPRGRRSPLH
TRBJ1-2,TRBV5-4,ASSPDRALAYYGYT
TRBJ1-2,TRBV7-2,ASSLGASANYGYT
TRBJ1-2,TRBV19,ASSPRTAGNYGYT
TRBJ1-4,TRBV5-6,ASSSRDRVIGKLF
TRBJ1-6,TRBV19,ASSIGRTDSIRSYNSPLH
TRBJ2-2,TRBV6-2/TRBV6-3,ASSVAGANTGELF
TRBJ1-2,TRBV4-1,ASSQGRSTPFYGYT
TRBJ1-4,TRBV13,ASSLGQGGEKLF
TRBJ1-1,TRBV10-3,AIRDTNTEAF
TRBJ2-1,TRBV9,ASSPLAGGPRNEQF
TRBJ1-5,TRBV4-1,ASSQKGDSNQPQH
TRBJ2-5,TRBV7-9,ASSSRKGAKETQY
TRBJ1-1,TRBV7-9,ASRFSDRRDEAF
TRBJ1-5,TRBV5-4,ASSSGGANQPQH